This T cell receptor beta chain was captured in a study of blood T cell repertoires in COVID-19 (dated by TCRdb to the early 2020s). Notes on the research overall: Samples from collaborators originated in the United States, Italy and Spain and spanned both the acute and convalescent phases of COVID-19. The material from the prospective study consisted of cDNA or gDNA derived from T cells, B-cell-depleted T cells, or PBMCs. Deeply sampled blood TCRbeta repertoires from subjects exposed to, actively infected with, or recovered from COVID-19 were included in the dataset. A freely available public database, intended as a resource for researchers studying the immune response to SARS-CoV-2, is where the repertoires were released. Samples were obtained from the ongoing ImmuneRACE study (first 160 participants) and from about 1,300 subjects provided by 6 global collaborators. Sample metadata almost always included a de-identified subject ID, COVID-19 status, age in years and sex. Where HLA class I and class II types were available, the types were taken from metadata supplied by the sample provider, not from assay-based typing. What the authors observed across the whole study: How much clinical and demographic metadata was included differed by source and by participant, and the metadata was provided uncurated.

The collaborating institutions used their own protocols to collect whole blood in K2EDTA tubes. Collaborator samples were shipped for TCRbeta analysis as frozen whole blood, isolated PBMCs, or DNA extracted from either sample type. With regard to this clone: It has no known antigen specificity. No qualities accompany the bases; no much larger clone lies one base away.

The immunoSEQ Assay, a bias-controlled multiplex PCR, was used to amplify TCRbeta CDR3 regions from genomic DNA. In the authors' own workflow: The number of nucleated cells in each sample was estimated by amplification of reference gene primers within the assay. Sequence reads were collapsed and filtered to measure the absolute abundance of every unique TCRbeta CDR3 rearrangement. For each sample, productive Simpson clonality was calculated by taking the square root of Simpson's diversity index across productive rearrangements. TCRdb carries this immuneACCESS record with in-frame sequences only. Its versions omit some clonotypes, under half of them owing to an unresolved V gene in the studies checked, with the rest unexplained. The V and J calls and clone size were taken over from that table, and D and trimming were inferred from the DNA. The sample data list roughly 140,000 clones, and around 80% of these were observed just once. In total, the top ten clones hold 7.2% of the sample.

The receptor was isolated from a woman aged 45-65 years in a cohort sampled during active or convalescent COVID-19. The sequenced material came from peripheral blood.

The CDR3 region: CASSPPYRSDSPLHF. The nucleotide sequence is given as TGTGCCAGCTCACCACCTTACAGGTCCGACTCACCCCTCCACTTT. The chain is assembled from TRBV18 and TRBJ1-6; TRBD1 is a possible D gene, resting on 5 matching bases. For CDR1 and CDR2, the germline V gene lists KGHSH and LQKENI. V was cut back by 0 bases and J by 10 bases, leaving a gap of 13 bases between them. From its cysteine to its phenylalanine, the CDR3 spans 15 amino acids. The sequence is cut down to CDR3 DNA, 45 bases in frame from base 1.